These 11 T cell receptor beta chains were all obtained from the same sample, sequenced in a study of shared clonotypes between healthy human individuals. Method: immunoSEQ multiplex PCR; TCRdb's copy keeps in-frame clones and lacks some. This table holds some 2.1 million clones, roughly 94% found once. As defined, naive CD8 cells were CD45RO-negative and positively selected for CCR7, with terminally differentiated effector memory CD45RA+ cells excluded. Sequencing used naive CD8+ T cells sorted from blood. The origin of the receptors is a man aged 18 to 35 in good health.

The rearrangement uses TRBV2 and TRBJ1-1, with TRBD1 matching 7 bases. Germline lookup yields CDR1 SNHLY and CDR2 FYNNEI. J gave up 8 bases and V 6 bases, and 18 bases lay outside the gene matches. The CDR3 has 16 amino acids. The CDR3 sequence: CASRGDRQGHLSEAFF. In nucleotides, the CDR3 is TGTGCCAGCAGAGGAGACCGACAGGGCCACCTCTCAGAAGCTTTCTTT.

The chain joins TRBV30 to TRBJ1-2, with 9 nucleotides matching TRBD1. Germline assignment: CDR1 GTSNPN and CDR2 SVGIG (reference sequence). CDR3 length: 12 residues. The V and J ends lost 5 bases and 6 bases, in that order; junction bases with no gene match: 4. Written as DNA, the CDR3 is TGTGCCTGGTACACAGGGGGCGATGGCTACACCTTC. This translates into CAWYTGGDGYTF.

The gene calls are TRBV28 and TRBJ1-2, with D unclear. Deletions cut 7 bases from V and 5 bases from J, with 11 bases between. Germline assignment: CDR1 MDHEN and CDR2 SYDVKM. The CDR3 extends over 12 amino acids. CDR3 in amino acids: CASTHSEYGYTF. The CDR3, as DNA: TGTGCCAGCACCCATTCAGAGTATGGCTACACCTTC.

Notes on this clone: Additional DNA sequences in this sample encode the identical CDR3. The chain carries TRBV4-1 and TRBJ2-1, with D possibly TRBD1 on 6 matching bases. The CDR3 runs 14 residues. Looked up from germline, CDR1 is MGHRA and CDR2 is YSYEKL. With 1 base removed from V and 5 bases from J, the gap between germline ends came to 9 bases. The CDR3 is CASSQVRGNNEQFF. CDR3 nucleotides: TGCGCCAGCAGCCAAGTGAGGGGGAACAATGAGCAGTTCTTC.

The V gene is TRBV6-1, the J gene TRBJ1-4, with TRBD1 identical over 7 bases. This CDR3 comprises 14 residues. Per germline, CDR1 MNHNS and CDR2 SASEGT. Unmatched junction bases numbered 8, after V lost 6 bases and J lost 7 bases. The CDR3 region has the DNA TGTGCCAGCAGCTTAATAACAGGGGTTGAAAAACTGTTTTTT. Residues: CASSLITGVEKLFF.

This clone was recorded once. This sequence joins TRBV14 and TRBJ2-5; 15 nucleotides agree with TRBD2. The germline V gene has CDR1 SGHDN and CDR2 FVKESK. With V trimmed by 4 bases and J by 2 bases, 2 bases remained unmatched. The CDR3 consists of 16 residues. The CDR3 sequence is CASSLGLAGGQETQYF. CDR3 DNA sequence: TGTGCCAGCAGCCTTGGACTAGCGGGGGGGCAAGAGACCCAGTACTTC.

The gene calls are TRBV13 and TRBJ2-7; 8 nucleotides line up with TRBD2. CDR1 is PRHDT, CDR2 FYEKMQ, per germline (reference sequence). V trimming: 4 bases; J trimming: 3 bases; junction bases outside the gene matches: 11. The CDR3 spans 16 residues. The CDR3 spells CASSSQMGLVVYEQYF. DNA of the CDR3: TGTGCCAGCAGCTCCCAAATGGGACTAGTCGTCTACGAGCAGTACTTC.

On this clone: It is unclear where the CDR3 begins or ends on the DNA, so no DNA is shown, and the CDR3 is as TCRdb lists it. Other DNA sequences within the sample encode an identical CDR3. The chain links TRBV27 to TRBJ2-7; the table's D gene call, TRBD1, was not cross checked with the DNA. The CDR3 length equals 14 residues, ends included. CDR1 and CDR2 from the germline V gene are MNHEY and SMNVEV (reference sequence). This chain's CDR3 is CASSFLAGTYEQYF.

The chain carries TRBV29-1 and TRBJ2-7; TRBD1 or TRBD2 may be the D gene (5 bases each). Germline V CDR1 and CDR2: SQVTM, ANQGSEA. Trimming removed 8 bases from V and 0 bases from J, with 14 bases in between. This CDR3 is built from 13 residues. The CDR3 reads CSFRTGHSYEQYF. CDR3 bases: TGCAGCTTCCGGACTGGACACTCCTACGAGCAGTACTTC.

This clone appeared once. V and J are TRBV9 and TRBJ2-7; no definite D call. The CDR3 sequence is 14 residues long. V gave up 5 bases and J gave up 3 bases, with 15 bases separating them. Germline V gene data show CDR1 as SGDLS and CDR2 as YYNGEE. CDR3 in amino acids: CASSWTVRVYEQYF. The CDR3 nucleotides are TGTGCCAGCAGTTGGACCGTCCGTGTCTACGAGCAGTACTTC.

The chain carries TRBV27 and TRBJ2-7; D gene unclear. This CDR3 has 14 amino acids. The V end was cut by 8 bases, the J end by 0 bases, with 14 bases between. Germline assignment: CDR1 MNHEY and CDR2 SMNVEV (reference sequence). This CDR3 is CASGEAAFSYEQYF. As DNA, the CDR3 is TGTGCCAGCGGCGAGGCGGCTTTCTCCTACGAGCAGTACTTC.